This T cell receptor (beta chain) came from a study of blood T cell repertoires in COVID-19. The authors' processing: Reference gene primer amplification gave estimated nucleated cell counts. TCRdb's table, derived via immunoSEQ multiplex PCR, lists solely in-frame clones and lacks some. The V and J calls and clone size are taken from that table; D and trimming were inferred from the DNA. The sample includes some 200,000 clones, almost 90% of them seen just once. V was cut by 8 bases and J by 4 bases, with 7 bases left in between. The CDR3 consists of 11 residues. The germline V gene has CDR1 MDHEN and CDR2 SYDVKM.

The chain employs TRBV28 and TRBJ2-3; D ambiguous. Sequencing was performed on peripheral blood. The origin of this receptor is a young man with active or convalescent COVID-19. Here the CDR3 DNA reads TGTGCCAGCCGGCTAGCAGATACGCAGTATTTT. Translating it yields CASRLADTQYF.